These T cell receptor beta chains were read from a single sample in a study of blood T cell repertoires in COVID-19. The data were produced by immunoSEQ multiplex PCR, yet TCRdb's version contains in-frame clones alone and is incomplete. The table lists 300,000 to 350,000 clones, around nine tenths of them singletons. Sequenced sample: PBMCs or T cells enriched from blood (not recorded which). The receptors derive from a woman in her 30s who had been exposed to COVID-19. CDR3s include the opening cysteine and the closing phenylalanine or tryptophan. A D gene is named only where the DNA matches it firmly. Rows give clone size only sometimes, using once, few, many, or a class for an expanded clone.

CDR3	DNA	size	V	J	D
CASSLALPNTGELFF	TGTGCCAGCAGCTTAGCCCTACCGAACACCGGGGAGCTGTTTTTT	.	TRBV7-6	TRBJ2-2	.
CASSSGTANLNTEAFF	TGTGCCAGCAGTTCCGGGACAGCTAATTTGAACACTGAAGCTTTCTTT	once	TRBV28	TRBJ1-1	TRBD1
CASSPFVSTGTSGVGTYEQYF	TGTGCCAGCTCACCTTTCGTCTCGACCGGGACTAGCGGAGTTGGGACCTACGAGCAGTACTTC	.	TRBV18	TRBJ2-7	TRBD2
CASSPSARGYTF	TGTGCCAGCAGCCCCAGCGCCCGGGGCTACACCTTC	.	TRBV28	TRBJ1-2	.
CASSNRDRGYEQYF	TGTGCCAGCAGCAACCGGGACAGAGGCTACGAGCAGTACTTC	.	TRBV5-8	TRBJ2-7	TRBD1
CASSQEGGVIGGGYTF	TGTGCCAGCAGCCAAGAAGGTGGGGTAATAGGGGGTGGCTACACCTTC	once	TRBV4-2	TRBJ1-2	.
CASSQISPSNTEAFF	TGTGCCAGCAGCCAAATTAGTCCGAGCAACACTGAAGCTTTCTTT	.	TRBV3-1/TRBV3-2	TRBJ1-1	.
CASSLESGDYNEQFF	TGCGCCAGCAGCTTGGAGAGCGGGGACTACAATGAGCAGTTCTTC	.	TRBV5-1	TRBJ2-1	TRBD2
CASRETGGRTEAFF	TGCGCCAGCAGGGAAACAGGGGGCCGCACTGAAGCTTTCTTT	.	TRBV5-1	TRBJ1-1	TRBD1
CASSFWTGRSGANVLTF	TGTGCCAGCAGTTTTTGGACAGGGAGGTCTGGGGCCAACGTCCTGACTTTC	.	TRBV27	TRBJ2-6	TRBD1
CASSTGAGLVNEQFF	TGTGCCAGCAGTACCGGCGCTGGACTAGTCAATGAGCAGTTCTTC	.	TRBV28	TRBJ2-1	TRBD2
CASSSGITGELFF	TGTGCCAGCAGCTCCGGGATCACCGGGGAGCTGTTTTTT	.	TRBV28	TRBJ2-2	.
CASMVLPDRGYGYTF	TGTGCCAGCATGGTGCTCCCTGACAGGGGATATGGCTACACCTTC	.	TRBV28	TRBJ1-2	TRBD1
CASRTDASGRPYEQYF	TGTGCCAGCAGAACCGACGCGAGCGGGAGGCCCTACGAGCAGTACTTC	.	TRBV28	TRBJ2-7	TRBD2
CASSLAGSYNEQFF	TGTGCCAGCAGCTTGGCCGGGTCCTACAATGAGCAGTTCTTC	.	TRBV7-9	TRBJ2-1	.
CASNPYGPDSATNEKLFF	TGCGCCAGCAACCCGTATGGACCGGACTCTGCAACTAATGAAAAACTGTTTTTT	.	TRBV10-2	TRBJ1-4	.
CSAGSTAAGAGEQFF	TGCAGCGCTGGGTCGACAGCGGCGGGAGCAGGTGAGCAGTTCTTC	.	TRBV29-1	TRBJ2-1	TRBD2
CASSATDRGFYGYTF	TGTGCCAGCAGCGCGACGGACAGGGGTTTCTATGGCTACACCTTC	.	TRBV6-5	TRBJ1-2	TRBD1